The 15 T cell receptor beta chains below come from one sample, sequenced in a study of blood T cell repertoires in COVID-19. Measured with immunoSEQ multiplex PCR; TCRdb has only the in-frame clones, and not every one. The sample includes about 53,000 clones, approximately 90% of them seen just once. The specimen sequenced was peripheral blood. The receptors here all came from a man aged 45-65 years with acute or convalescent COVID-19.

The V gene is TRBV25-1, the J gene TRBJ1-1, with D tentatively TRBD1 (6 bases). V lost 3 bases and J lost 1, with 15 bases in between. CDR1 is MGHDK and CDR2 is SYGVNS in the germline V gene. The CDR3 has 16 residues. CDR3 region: CASSDNLGTSNTEAFF. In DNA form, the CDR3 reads TGTGCCAGCAGTGACAATCTGGGGACATCGAACACTGAAGCTTTCTTT. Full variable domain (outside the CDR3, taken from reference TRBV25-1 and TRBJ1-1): EADIYQTPRYLVIGTGKKITLECSQTMGHDKMYWYQQDPGMELHLIHYSYGVNSTEKGDLSSESTVSRIRTEHFPLTLESARPSHTSQYLCASSDNLGTSNTEAFFGQGTRLTVV.

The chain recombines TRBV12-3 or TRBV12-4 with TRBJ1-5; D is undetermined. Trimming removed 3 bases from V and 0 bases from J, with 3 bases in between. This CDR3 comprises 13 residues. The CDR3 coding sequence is TGTGCCAGCAGTTTCGGTAGCAATCAGCCCCAGCATTTT. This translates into CASSFGSNQPQHF.

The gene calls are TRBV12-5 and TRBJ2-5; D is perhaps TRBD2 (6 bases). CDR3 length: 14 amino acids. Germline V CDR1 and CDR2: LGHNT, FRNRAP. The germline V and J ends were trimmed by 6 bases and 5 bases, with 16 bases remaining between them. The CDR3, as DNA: TGTGCTAGTGGCATTGTTGGGGGGTTGGAGACCCAGTACTTC. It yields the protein CASGIVGGLETQYF.

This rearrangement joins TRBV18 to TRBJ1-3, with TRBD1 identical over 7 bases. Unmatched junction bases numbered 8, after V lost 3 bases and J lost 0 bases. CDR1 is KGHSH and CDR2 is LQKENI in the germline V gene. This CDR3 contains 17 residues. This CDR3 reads CASSPNKGGLSGNTIYF. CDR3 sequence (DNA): TGTGCCAGCTCACCCAACAAAGGGGGCCTCTCTGGAAACACCATATATTTT.

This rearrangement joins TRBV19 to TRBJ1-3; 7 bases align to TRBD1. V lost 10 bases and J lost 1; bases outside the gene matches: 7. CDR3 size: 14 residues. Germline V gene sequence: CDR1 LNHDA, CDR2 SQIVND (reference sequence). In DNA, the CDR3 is TGTGCCACCCTACAGGGGAAGTCTGGAAACACCATATATTTT. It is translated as CATLQGKSGNTIYF.

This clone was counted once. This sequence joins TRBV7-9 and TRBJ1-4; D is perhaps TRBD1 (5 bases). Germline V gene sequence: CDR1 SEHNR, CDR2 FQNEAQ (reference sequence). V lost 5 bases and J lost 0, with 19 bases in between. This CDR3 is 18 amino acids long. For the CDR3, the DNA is TGTGCCAGCAGCCCGGGACTGCTCAGACTCTCAACTAATGAAAAACTGTTTTTT. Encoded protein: CASSPGLLRLSTNEKLFF.

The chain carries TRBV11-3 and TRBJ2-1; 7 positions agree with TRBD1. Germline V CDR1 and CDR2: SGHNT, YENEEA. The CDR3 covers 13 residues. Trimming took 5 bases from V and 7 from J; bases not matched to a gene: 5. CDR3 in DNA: TGTGCCAGCAGCCGGGACAGAATTAATGAGCAGTTCTTC. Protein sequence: CASSRDRINEQFF. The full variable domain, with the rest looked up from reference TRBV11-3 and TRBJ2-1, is EAGVVQSPRYKIIEKKQPVAFWCNPISGHNTLYWYLQNLGQGPELLIRYENEEAVDDSQLPKDRFSAERLKGVDSTLKIQPAELGDSAVYLCASSRDRINEQFFGPGTRLTVL.

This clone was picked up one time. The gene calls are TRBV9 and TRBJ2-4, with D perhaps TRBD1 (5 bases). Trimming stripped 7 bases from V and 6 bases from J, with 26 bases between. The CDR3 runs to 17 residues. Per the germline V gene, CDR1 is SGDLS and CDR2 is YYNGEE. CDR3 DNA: TGTGCCAGCTCCAAATGGTACTACACAGGTTTAGGAAACATTCAGTACTTC. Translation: CASSKWYYTGLGNIQYF. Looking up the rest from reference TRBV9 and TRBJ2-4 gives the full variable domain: DSGVTQTPKHLITATGQRVTLRCSPRSGDLSVYWYQQSLDQGLQFLIQYYNGEERAKGNILERFSAQQFPDLHSELNLSSLELGDSALYFCASSKWYYTGLGNIQYFGAGTRLSVL.

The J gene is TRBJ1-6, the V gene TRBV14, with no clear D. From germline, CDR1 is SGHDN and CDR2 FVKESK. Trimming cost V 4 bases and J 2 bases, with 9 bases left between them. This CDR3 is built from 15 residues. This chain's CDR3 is CASSRANPYNSPLHF. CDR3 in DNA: TGTGCCAGCAGCCGCGCAAATCCCTATAATTCACCCCTCCACTTT.

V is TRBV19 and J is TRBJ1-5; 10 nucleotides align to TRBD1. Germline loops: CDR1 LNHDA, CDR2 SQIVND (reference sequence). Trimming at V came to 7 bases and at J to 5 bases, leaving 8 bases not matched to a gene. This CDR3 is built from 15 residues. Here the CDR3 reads CASMFGQGVDQPQHF. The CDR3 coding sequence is TGTGCCAGTATGTTCGGACAGGGGGTTGATCAGCCCCAGCATTTT.

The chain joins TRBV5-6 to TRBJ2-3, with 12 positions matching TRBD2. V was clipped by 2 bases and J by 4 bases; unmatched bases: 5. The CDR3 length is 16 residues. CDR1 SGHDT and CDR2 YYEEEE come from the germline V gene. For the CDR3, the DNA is TGTGCCAGCAGCTTCCAGACTAGCGGGAGCGCAGATACGCAGTATTTT. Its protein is CASSFQTSGSADTQYF.

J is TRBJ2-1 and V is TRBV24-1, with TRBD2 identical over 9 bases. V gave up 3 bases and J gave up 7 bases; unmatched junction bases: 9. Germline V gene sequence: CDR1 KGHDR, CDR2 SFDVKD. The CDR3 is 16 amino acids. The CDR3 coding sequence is TGTGCCACCAGTGATCCAGTAGCGGGAGCGCCGAATGAGCAGTTCTTC. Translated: CATSDPVAGAPNEQFF.

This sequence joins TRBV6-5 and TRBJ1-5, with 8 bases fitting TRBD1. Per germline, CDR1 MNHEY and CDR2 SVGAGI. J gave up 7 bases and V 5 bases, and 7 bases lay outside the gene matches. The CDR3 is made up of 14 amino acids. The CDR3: CASSMGQAGQPQHF. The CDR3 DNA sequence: TGTGCCAGCAGTATGGGACAGGCGGGCCAGCCCCAGCATTTT.

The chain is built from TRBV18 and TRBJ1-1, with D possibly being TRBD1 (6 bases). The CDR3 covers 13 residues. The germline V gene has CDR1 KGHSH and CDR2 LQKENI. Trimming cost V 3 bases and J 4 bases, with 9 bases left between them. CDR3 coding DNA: TGTGCCAGCTCACCCCCAGGGGTCACTGAAGCTTTCTTT. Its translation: CASSPPGVTEAFF. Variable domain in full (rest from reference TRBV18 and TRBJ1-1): NAGVMQNPRHLVRRRGQEARLRCSPMKGHSHVYWYRQLPEEGLKFMVYLQKENIIDESGMPKERFSAEFPKEGPSILRIQQVVRGDSAAYFCASSPPGVTEAFFGQGTRLTVV.

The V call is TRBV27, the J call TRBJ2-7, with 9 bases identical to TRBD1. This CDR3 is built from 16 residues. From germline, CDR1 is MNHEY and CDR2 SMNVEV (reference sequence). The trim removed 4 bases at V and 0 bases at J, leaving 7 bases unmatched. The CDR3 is CASSWGQGRSSYEQYF. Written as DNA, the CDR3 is TGTGCCAGCAGTTGGGGACAGGGAAGAAGCTCCTACGAGCAGTACTTC.